This T cell receptor (beta chain) came from a study of cytotoxic CD8 clonotypes in ibrutinib-treated CLL (dated by TCRdb to the early 2020s). The study in broad terms: In this cohort, about 15 patients were treatment-naive and fewer than 13 were relapsed/refractory, while approximately 18 had unmutated IGHV. Partial responses were observed in some 24 patients and complete responses in 2; after a median follow-up of around 64 months, remission was maintained in approximately 15 patients and progression was observed in roughly twelve. On average, each sample had roughly 250,000 productive templates and approximately 100,000 productive rearrangements. Longitudinal samples were available for about 30% of the 86 trial participants. Response samples were taken after a median of about a year on treatment, ranging from roughly 6 to 36 months. Cryopreserved peripheral blood mononuclear cells were collected at three points: before therapy, at response, and at either sustained remission or disease progression.

A MiSeq instrument was used for deep resolution sequencing, which targeted depths ranging from 1 in 1 million up to 1 in 200,000 T cells, with coverage averaging 10x for each clonotype. TCR beta libraries were generated with the immunoSEQ hsTCRB Kit. On the study's bioinformatics: ImmunoSEQ Data Assistant and ImmunoSEQ Analyzer were used for data analysis, and V, D and J genes were assigned according to IMGT definitions. Clonality was computed as one minus normalized Shannon entropy of productive rearrangement frequencies, ranging from 0 to 1. Only overrepresented clonotypes making up at least 0.05% of each patient's repertoire were included in the public clonotype analysis. Some 14 age-matched healthy donor repertoires from immuneACCESS served as clonality controls. The table was pulled from immuneACCESS by TCRdb, which kept in-frame rearrangements only. Such tables lose some clones; where checked, under half of the loss comes from unresolved V genes, and the rest has no known cause. That table gives V, J and clone size, and the DNA gave D and trimming. The sample table shows some 290,000 clones, and 80% are seen once. 6.5% to 8% of the sample lies in the top ten.

On the study overall, not on this receptor specifically: An increase in clonality was observed at ibrutinib response, with clonality remaining stable during sustained remission and falling back toward baseline at progression. Sampling times were not matched between sustained-remission and progressing patients, and lymph node repertoires were not studied. Baseline clonality exceeded that of age-matched healthy donors and correlated strongly with circulating CD8+ T-cell counts. Public clonotypes were rare and either shrank or stayed stable during treatment, and the rise in clonality at ibrutinib response reflected expansion of private clonotypes.

The CDR3 numbers 14 residues from cysteine through phenylalanine. Only CDR3 DNA remains: 42 bases, in frame from the first base. The germline V gene (reference sequence) provides CDR1 MNHEY and CDR2 SMNVEV. Relative to germline, V is missing 5 bases and J is missing 4 bases, with 6 bases of the junction outside any gene match. For TCR beta library preparation, roughly 1.8 micrograms of genomic DNA was extracted from cryopreserved PBMCs. Longitudinal blood samples from CLL patients receiving ibrutinib monotherapy were subjected to high-throughput TCR beta sequencing. The patients took part in an open-label, single-center phase 2 trial of ibrutinib monotherapy. Remarks on this clone: The antigen it recognizes is unknown. Base quality data are lacking; no much larger clone is found one base away.

The chain joins TRBV27 to TRBJ1-2; TRBD1 matches 8 bases in the middle. The sample consisted of PBMCs, taken before ibrutinib treatment. This TCR was recovered from a human donor with chronic lymphocytic leukemia. The base sequence is TGTGCCAGCAGTCCACGGGGACAGGCCTATGGCTACACCTTC. Translated, it gives CASSPRGQAYGYTF.